This T cell receptor (beta chain) appears in the sequencing data of a study of CD8 T cells in ankylosing spondylitis. Study-level findings and limits: Several highly homologous variants made up a TCR beta motif, and this motif appeared characteristic of ankylosing spondylitis blood.

This clonotype was seen ten or more times. The antigen remains unidentified. Quantitative 5'-RACE with molecular barcodes generated TCR beta libraries. TCRdb reanalysed the 5' RACE reads using MiXCR and keeps one entry per CDR3 protein. The data show 340,000 or so distinct CDR3 sequences, roughly 15% seen once. This CDR3 has 18 amino acids. Germline V lookup: CDR1 MNHEY, CDR2 SVGAGI. Trimming stripped 0 bases from V and 0 bases from J, with 15 bases between. The sequence was collected from a male donor with ankylosing spondylitis or in good health (not recorded which). The rearrangement links TRBV6-5 to TRBJ2-1; D might be TRBD2 (6 bases). Sequenced: blood, either unsorted or a sorted T cell fraction (not recorded which). The CDR3 here is CASSYSGLPRSSYNEQFF. In nucleotides, the CDR3 is TGTGCCAGCAGTTACTCCGGACTACCCAGGAGCTCCTACAATGAGCAGTTCTTC.